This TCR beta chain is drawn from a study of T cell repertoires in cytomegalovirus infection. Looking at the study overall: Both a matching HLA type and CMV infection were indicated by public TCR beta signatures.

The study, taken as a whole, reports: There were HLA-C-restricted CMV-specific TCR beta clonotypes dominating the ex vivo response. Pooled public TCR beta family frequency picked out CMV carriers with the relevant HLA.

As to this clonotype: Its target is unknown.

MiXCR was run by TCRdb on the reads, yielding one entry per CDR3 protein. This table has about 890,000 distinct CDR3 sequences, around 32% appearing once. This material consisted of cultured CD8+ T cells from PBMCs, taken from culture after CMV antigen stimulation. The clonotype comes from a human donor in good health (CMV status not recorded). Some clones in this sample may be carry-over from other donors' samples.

This CDR3 is CASSPDFNEQFF. The CDR3 DNA follows: TGTGCCAGCAGCCCCGACTTCAATGAGCAGTTCTTC. The V gene is TRBV7-6, the J gene TRBJ2-1, with no clear D. V lost 5 bases and J 6 bases, leaving 8 bases between the germline ends. The germline CDR1 and CDR2 sequences are SGHVS and FNYEAQ. The CDR3 extends over 12 amino acids.